The rows below give T cell receptor beta chains drawn from one sample of a study of CD8 T cells in ankylosing spondylitis. TCRdb used MiXCR to reprocess the 5' RACE reads, holding one entry per CDR3 protein. The sample lists some 240,000 distinct CDR3 sequences; around 9.2% were seen once. The sample taken for sequencing was blood, either unsorted or a sorted T cell fraction (not recorded which). The receptors come from a male donor with ankylosing spondylitis or in good health (not recorded which). Each CDR3 is given with its conserved first and last residue. A D gene is named only where the DNA matches it firmly. Some rows have no size entry. The others give once, few or many, or a class for an expanded clone.

cdr3_aa cdr3_nt j_call clone_size d_call v_call
CATSRRQTNEKLFF TGTGCCACCAGCAGGAGACAGACCAATGAAAAACTGTTTTTT TRBJ1-4 many NA TRBV15
CASSLAGGKHYGYTF TGTGCCAGCAGCTTGGCAGGGGGCAAGCACTATGGCTACACCTTC TRBJ1-2 many TRBD1 TRBV5-6
CASSPPPGSRRDNEAFF TGTGCCAGCAGCCCCCCCCCGGGGTCCCGAAGGGACAATGAAGCTTTCTTT TRBJ1-1 many NA TRBV7-9
CASSPEVLGYTF TGTGCCAGCAGCCCTGAAGTCCTCGGCTACACCTTC TRBJ1-2 once NA TRBV5-7
CASSPTPNYGYTF TGTGCCAGCAGCCCGACCCCTAACTATGGCTACACCTTC TRBJ1-2 many NA TRBV7-9
CAISERTGEGQPQHF TGTGCCATCAGTGAGCGGACAGGCGAAGGGCAGCCCCAGCATTTT TRBJ1-5 NA TRBD1 TRBV10-3
CASSLSMSGNQPQHF TGTGCCAGCAGCTTAAGTATGTCCGGCAATCAGCCCCAGCATTTT TRBJ1-5 NA NA TRBV7-9
CASSLADRRGLGYTF TGCGCCAGCAGCTTGGCCGACCGCAGGGGGCTCGGCTACACCTTC TRBJ1-2 few TRBD1 TRBV5-1
CSARGGRTGGTEAFF TGCAGTGCTAGAGGAGGGAGGACAGGGGGCACTGAAGCTTTCTTT TRBJ1-1 few TRBD1 TRBV20-1
CASSQGNPTGRSYEQYF TGTGCCAGCAGCCAAGGGAATCCGACAGGGAGGTCCTACGAGCAGTACTTC TRBJ2-7 few NA TRBV7-2
CASSSTVPYGYTF TGCGCCAGCAGCTCCACGGTCCCTTATGGCTACACCTTC TRBJ1-2 many NA TRBV5-1
CASSLEVGDYGYTF TGTGCCAGCAGCTTAGAAGTGGGGGACTATGGCTACACCTTC TRBJ1-2 many NA TRBV7-9
CASSSDWALGSEQFF TGTGCCAGCAGCTCGGACTGGGCCCTTGGGAGTGAGCAGTTCTTC TRBJ2-1 many NA TRBV7-2
CASRSSLREETQYF TGCGCCAGCAGGAGTAGCTTAAGGGAAGAGACCCAGTACTTC TRBJ2-5 many NA TRBV5-1
CASSPTSRATLQETQYF TGTGCCAGCAGCCCTACATCTCGGGCGACTCTTCAAGAGACCCAGTACTTC TRBJ2-5 many NA TRBV5-6
CASSQKTGLGYTF TGCGCCAGCAGCCAAAAGACAGGGCTTGGCTACACCTTC TRBJ1-2 NA TRBD1 TRBV4-3
CASSGGVRYEQFF TGTGCCAGCAGTGGGGGAGTCCGGTATGAGCAGTTCTTC TRBJ2-1 NA NA TRBV6-1